The 3 T cell receptor beta chains below all came from one sample that was sequenced in a study of blood T cell repertoires in COVID-19. TCRdb's table, derived via immunoSEQ multiplex PCR, lists solely in-frame clones and lacks some. The sample carries some 200,000 clones, approximately 88% recorded once. The sample was PBMCs or T cells enriched from blood (not recorded which). These TCRs come from a woman in her late teens or twenties who had recovered from COVID-19.

V gene TRBV6-5 combines with J gene TRBJ1-1; D uncertain. CDR3 length equals 13 residues. The V gene's germline CDR1 is MNHEY and CDR2 SVGAGI. The V end was cut by 7 bases, the J end by 3 bases, with 12 bases between. This CDR3 is CASTPARYTEAFF. As DNA, the CDR3 is TGTGCCAGCACCCCTGCCAGATACACTGAAGCTTTCTTT.

This chain connects TRBV5-1 to TRBJ2-5, with a tentative D call TRBD2 (6 bases). This CDR3 is 15 amino acids long. Trimming removed 0 bases at V and 2 bases at J, with 11 bases between. The germline V gene encodes CDR1 SGHRS and CDR2 YFSETQ. Here the CDR3 reads CASSLAIGRQETQYF. CDR3 sequence (DNA): TGCGCCAGCAGCTTGGCGATAGGGAGGCAAGAGACCCAGTACTTC.

The chain is built from TRBV10-3 and TRBJ1-2; TRBD1 agrees at 7 bases. J lost 7 bases, V lost 9 bases, and 11 bases had no gene match. Germline V gene data show CDR1 as ENHRY and CDR2 as SYGVKD. The CDR3 is 13 amino acids. The CDR3 spells CAIRQGVTVGYTF. In DNA form, the CDR3 reads TGTGCCATACGACAGGGCGTAACTGTTGGCTACACCTTC.